This entry is about one T cell receptor beta chain. The germline V gene encodes CDR1 SGHVS and CDR2 FQNEAQ. Unmatched junction bases numbered 4, after V lost 5 bases and J lost 9 bases. CDR3 length: 13 amino acids. The sample belongs to a study of T cell changes during pregnancy in multiple sclerosis. The protocol was immunoSEQ multiplex PCR, while the TCRdb copy is restricted to in-frame clones and leaves out a portion. The sample shows fewer than 45,000 clones, 90% to 95% of them seen only once. This chain connects TRBV7-8 to TRBJ2-1; 10 positions match TRBD2. The material sequenced was CD4+ T cells from peripheral blood mononuclear cells, taken in the second trimester of pregnancy. This receptor was taken from a female donor in good health, enrolled as a control in a pregnancy study. This CDR3 is CASSPGTSVEQFF. CDR3 DNA: TGTGCCAGCAGCCCCGGGACTAGCGTTGAGCAGTTCTTC. The whole variable domain, remainder taken from reference TRBV7-8 and TRBJ2-1, is GAGVSQSPRYKVAKRGQDVALRCDPISGHVSLFWYQQALGQGPEFLTYFQNEAQLDKSGLPSDRFFAERPEGSVSTLKIQRTQQEDSAVYLCASSPGTSVEQFFGPGTRLTVL.